Listed below are T cell receptor beta chains from one sample, sequenced in a study of T cells expressing NK-cell markers. TCRdb re-called the 5' RACE reads; one entry per CDR3 protein, DNA not given. The table for this sample gives some 450,000 distinct CDR3 sequences. Material for sequencing was blood T cells: a sorted CD56 or NKG2C T cell subset, CD4+ or CD8+ T cells, or bulk PBMC T cells (not recorded which). These receptors came from a woman aged 18 to 69 in good health. Each CDR3 is given with its conserved first and last residue.

v_gene: TRBV20-1; j_gene: TRBJ1-1; CDR3aa: CSAPNGITEAFF
v_gene: TRBV20-1; j_gene: TRBJ1-3; CDR3aa: CSASRTGRSGNTIYF
v_gene: TRBV11-2; j_gene: TRBJ1-3; CDR3aa: CASSLGNTIYF
v_gene: TRBV29-1; j_gene: TRBJ1-2; CDR3aa: CSAEGPNYGYTF
v_gene: TRBV9; j_gene: TRBJ2-1; CDR3aa: CASSLRTGGYNEQFF
v_gene: TRBV20-1; j_gene: TRBJ2-1; CDR3aa: CSARVPPSEQFF
v_gene: TRBV12-3/TRBV12-4; j_gene: TRBJ2-7; CDR3aa: CASSLVSGGSYEQYF
v_gene: TRBV20-1; j_gene: TRBJ1-2; CDR3aa: CSARPKYYGYTF
v_gene: TRBV20-1; j_gene: TRBJ2-2; CDR3aa: CSAGESNTGELFF
v_gene: TRBV10-3; j_gene: TRBJ1-6; CDR3aa: CAISNSSYNSPLHF
v_gene: TRBV12-3/TRBV12-4; j_gene: TRBJ1-5; CDR3aa: CASSLWAVGNQPQHF
v_gene: TRBV27; j_gene: TRBJ2-6; CDR3aa: CASSPPPGANVLTF
v_gene: TRBV5-1; j_gene: TRBJ2-6; CDR3aa: CASSFSVSGANVLTF
v_gene: TRBV30; j_gene: TRBJ1-4; CDR3aa: CAWSRGNEKLFF
v_gene: TRBV20-1; j_gene: TRBJ2-1; CDR3aa: CSAGGVAGAFDEQFF
v_gene: TRBV3-1; j_gene: TRBJ2-2; CDR3aa: CASSQGTSVSGELFF
v_gene: TRBV5-1; j_gene: TRBJ1-1; CDR3aa: CASSLGRGSNTEAFF
v_gene: TRBV11-2; j_gene: TRBJ2-1; CDR3aa: CASSPGSLAGGLRDEQFF
v_gene: TRBV10-3; j_gene: TRBJ2-1; CDR3aa: CAISRQGESYNEQFF
v_gene: TRBV23-1; j_gene: TRBJ2-5; CDR3aa: CASSQSPPDSQETQYF
v_gene: TRBV7-9; j_gene: TRBJ2-3; CDR3aa: CASSRFISGRATDTQYF
v_gene: TRBV12-3/TRBV12-4; j_gene: TRBJ2-7; CDR3aa: CASSFTAGHENEQYF
v_gene: TRBV19; j_gene: TRBJ2-7; CDR3aa: CASSIAGPLEQYF
v_gene: TRBV7-2; j_gene: TRBJ2-1; CDR3aa: CASSSSGRAINEQFF
v_gene: TRBV20-1; j_gene: TRBJ2-2; CDR3aa: CSASADRDTGELFF
v_gene: TRBV9; j_gene: TRBJ2-1; CDR3aa: CASNEAPGTEQFF
v_gene: TRBV4-3; j_gene: TRBJ1-5; CDR3aa: CASSADVGGIQPQHF
v_gene: TRBV20-1; j_gene: TRBJ1-2; CDR3aa: CSATRVNYGYTF
v_gene: TRBV7-3; j_gene: TRBJ2-1; CDR3aa: CASSLGQAAEQFF
v_gene: TRBV20-1; j_gene: TRBJ2-1; CDR3aa: CSYRDSSSYNEQFF
v_gene: TRBV25-1; j_gene: TRBJ2-6; CDR3aa: CASSLSGLVGANVLTF